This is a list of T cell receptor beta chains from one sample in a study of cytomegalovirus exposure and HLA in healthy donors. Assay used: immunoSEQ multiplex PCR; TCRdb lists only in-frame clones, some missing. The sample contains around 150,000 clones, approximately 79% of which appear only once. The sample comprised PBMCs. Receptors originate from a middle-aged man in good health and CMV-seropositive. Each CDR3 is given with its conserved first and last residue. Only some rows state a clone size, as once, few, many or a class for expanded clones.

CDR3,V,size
CASSPTGGRQPQHF,TRBV18,.
CASMPGGLINSPLHF,TRBV5-4,.
CASSIKRELYNSPLHF,TRBV19,.
CASSSLGGTGVWEQYF,TRBV11-2,.
CASSRDRVNSPLHF,TRBV5-6,.
CASSLRGARTEAFF,TRBV27,.
CASSSYRTGEPGNTIYF,TRBV19,.
CASRISQISNQPQHF,TRBV2,once
CSVGQTTYEQYF,TRBV29-1,few
CASSEQTQGTQYF,TRBV25-1,.
CASSSGQRVNTEAFF,TRBV7-3,.